The 2 T cell receptor beta chains below were found in one sample sequenced in a study of blood T cell repertoires in COVID-19. Assay used: immunoSEQ multiplex PCR; TCRdb lists only in-frame clones, some missing. This sample has roughly 50,000 clones, with approximately 87% found just once. The sequencing input was peripheral blood. The receptor source for this set is a human donor in a cohort sampled during active COVID-19.

This sequence joins TRBV5-1 and TRBJ1-3, with 9 bases that match TRBD1. The CDR3 has 16 amino acids. With V trimmed by 1 base and J by 0 bases, 2 bases remained unmatched. Germline V gives CDR1 SGHRS, CDR2 YFSETQ. The CDR3 reads CASSLLGQGSGNTIYF. The CDR3 coding sequence is TGCGCCAGCAGCTTGTTGGGACAGGGCTCTGGAAACACCATATATTTT.

V usage is TRBV2 and J usage is TRBJ1-5, with TRBD1 matching over 8 bases. Germline values: CDR1 SNHLY, CDR2 FYNNEI. This CDR3 is 14 amino acids long. V was pared by 6 bases and J by 6 bases, with 7 bases of the junction left unmatched. Here the CDR3 DNA reads TGTGCCAGCAGAGGACAGGGATTGATTCAGCCCCAGCATTTT. Amino acids: CASRGQGLIQPQHF.